Listed below are T cell receptor beta chains from one sample, sequenced in a study of OX40 agonist ivuxolimab in advanced cancers. Produced via immunoSEQ multiplex PCR; TCRdb's table is partial and in-frame only. The sample consists of 23,000 or so clones, roughly 84% of them appearing once. The source was CD4+ or CD8+ T cells sorted from blood, collected in a trial of the OX40 agonist ivuxolimab. All receptors derive from an adult with an advanced solid tumor such as melanoma, head and neck, liver or kidney cancer. Both conserved end residues are part of each CDR3. Fields, in order: V gene, J gene, clone size, D gene, CDR3 DNA, CDR3 protein. D genes are given only for firm matches. Clone size is shown for a subset of rows, as once, few, many or a class of expanded clone.

>TRBV5-1|TRBJ2-7|.|.
TGCGCCAGCAGCTTGGAAGCCAGGGCAGCCTACGAGCAGTACTTC
CASSLEARAAYEQYF
>TRBV19|TRBJ2-5|.|.
TGTGCCAGTAGTAGGGTGGGGGAGGCGGAGACCCAGTACTTC
CASSRVGEAETQYF
>TRBV7-9|TRBJ2-3|.|.
TGTGCCAGCAGCTTATTGGGTGGTCAAGATACGCAGTATTTT
CASSLLGGQDTQYF
>TRBV11-2|TRBJ2-7|.|.
TGTGCCAGCAGCCCTGGTAGCTCCAACGAGCAGTACTTC
CASSPGSSNEQYF
>TRBV18|TRBJ2-7|once|.
TGTGCCAGCTCTAAGGGGGGAGGATACGAGCAGTACTTC
CASSKGGGYEQYF
>TRBV15|TRBJ1-1|.|.
TGTGCCACCAGCAGAGTAGAACCGGAAACTGAAGCTTTCTTT
CATSRVEPETEAFF
>TRBV6-1|TRBJ2-7|.|TRBD2
TGTGCCAGCAGATGGACTAGCGGGAGATACGAGCAGTACTTC
CASRWTSGRYEQYF
>TRBV10-2|TRBJ2-7|.|.
TGCGCCAGCAGTGATTCTGGGGGGATCTACGAGCAGTACTTC
CASSDSGGIYEQYF
>TRBV20-1|TRBJ1-2|once|.
TGCAGTGCTAGCCGGGGCTACACCTTC
CSASRGYTF
>TRBV15|TRBJ1-2|once|.
TGTGCCACCAGCAGGGACAGTAGCTATGGCTACACCTTC
CATSRDSSYGYTF
>TRBV27|TRBJ2-7|.|TRBD2
TGTGCCAGCAGCCAGGGACTAGCGGACTACGAGCAGTACTTC
CASSQGLADYEQYF
>TRBV7-2|TRBJ2-7|few|.
TGTGCCAGCAGCTCGGGGGGCGTTCTGGTCTGGCAGTACTTC
CASSSGGVLVWQYF
>TRBV4-2|TRBJ2-1|once|.
TGTGCCAGCAGCCAAGATCCCCAATCCCCCTTAGGTCAGTTCTTC
CASSQDPQSPLGQFF
>TRBV7-7|TRBJ2-5|once|.
TGTGCTAGCACCCAAGGGGGGACCCAGTACTTC
CASTQGGTQYF
>TRBV4-2|TRBJ1-2|.|.
TGTGCCAGCAGCCAAACCGGGACGGCGAACTATGGCTACACCTTC
CASSQTGTANYGYTF
>TRBV5-1|TRBJ2-5|.|TRBD2
TGCGCCAGCGCCGTATACCGGGGGAGCGGGGGGGCTGAGACCCAGTACTTC
CASAVYRGSGGAETQYF
>TRBV7-8|TRBJ1-5|few|.
TGTGCCAGCAGTCCGGCGGGTCTGAATCAGCCCCAGCATTTT
CASSPAGLNQPQHF